This TCR beta chain was documented in a study of beta chain features in type 1 diabetes. Study observations and caveats: For Type 1 diabetes patients, all four CD4+ subsets carried TCRB CDR3s that were moderately but significantly shorter. Naive, central memory and Treg TCRB repertoires seemed to resemble each other more closely in patients than they did in healthy donors. When VDJ junctions were examined, type 1 diabetes patients showed fewer insertions and more deletions.

Expressed TCRB transcripts were sequenced because the entire RNA isolate underwent reverse transcription. Produced via immunoSEQ multiplex PCR; TCRdb's table is partial and in-frame only. The sample records 45,000 to 60,000 clones, approximately 44% being singletons. The CDR3 sequence is 16 residues long. The germline V gene encodes CDR1 MDHEN and CDR2 SYDVKM. The V and J ends lost 2 bases and 7 bases, in that order; junction bases with no gene match: 11. For this clone: What it binds is unknown.

The authors sorted CD4+ naive, central memory, regulatory and stem cell-like memory cells via CD45RO/CCR7/CD25/CD127/CD95/CD27. This receptor was taken from a man aged 25 to 45 with type 1 diabetes. Sequencing used stem cell memory CD4+ T cells from blood. This chain joins TRBV28 and TRBJ2-7; 10 bases fit TRBD2. The CDR3 spells CASSLAVLAGVGEQYF. The CDR3 nucleotides read TGTGCCAGCAGTTTAGCAGTTCTAGCGGGAGTGGGTGAGCAGTACTTC. The whole variable domain, remainder taken from reference TRBV28 and TRBJ2-7, is DVKVTQSSRYLVKRTGEKVFLECVQDMDHENMFWYRQDPGLGLRLIYFSYDVKMKEKGDIPEGYSVSREKKERFSLILESASTNQTSMYLCASSLAVLAGVGEQYFGPGTRLTVT.